This T cell receptor beta chain was captured by sequencing in a study of identical twins. This clonotype occurred many times. TCRdb passed the 5' RACE reads through MiXCR, listing each CDR3 protein once. The table has roughly 540,000 distinct CDR3 sequences, 22% seen once; the top ten hold approximately 0.95%. The data were also submitted as part of a second study, on T cells expressing NK-cell markers.

This TCR was sampled from a young woman in good health. Sequenced: CD4+ T cells sorted from blood.

Written as DNA, the CDR3 is TGCAGCGTTGTAATCCACGGCACAGATACGCAGTATTTT. It encodes CSVVIHGTDTQYF. The rearrangement uses TRBV29-1 and TRBJ2-3; D is ambiguous. V gave up 4 bases and J gave up 1 base, with 9 bases separating them. CDR3 size: 13 residues. CDR1 is SQVTM and CDR2 is ANQGSEA in the germline V gene.